The following is a T cell receptor beta chain sequence with its context. A single record per CDR3 protein comes from TCRdb applying MiXCR to the RT-PCR reads. Of about 680,000 distinct CDR3 sequences in the sample, 13% to 15% were seen once. The germline CDR1 and CDR2 sequences are SGHTA and FQGNSA. The CDR3 length is 15 residues. Trimming removed 2 bases from V and 3 bases from J, with 10 bases in between. This sequence joins TRBV7-2 and TRBJ2-2; D is unclear. Sequences were obtained from memory CD4+ T cells from blood. The sequence came from a female donor in good health, serving as a healthy control. The CDR3 reads CASSLQSPYTGELFF. DNA of the CDR3: TGTGCCAGCAGCTTACAGTCACCTTACACCGGGGAGCTGTTTTTT.